These 18 T cell receptor beta chains originate from one sample sequenced in a study of T cells after yellow fever vaccination. TCRdb re-called the 5' RACE reads through MiXCR, storing one row per CDR3 protein. In the table there are 300,000 to 350,000 distinct CDR3 sequences, approximately 8% of which are singletons. The sample in question was PBMCs, obtained 35 to 50 days after the first yellow fever vaccination. The origin of the receptors is a young man who received the YFV17D yellow fever vaccine.

This clonotype was recorded a few times. The chain combines TRBV27 with TRBJ2-7, with 8 bases identical to TRBD1. Germline V lookup: CDR1 MNHEY, CDR2 SMNVEV (reference sequence). Trimming cost V 5 bases and J 2 bases; bases outside gene matches: 5. The CDR3 is made up of 14 amino acids. In DNA, the CDR3 is TGTGCCAGCAGTCGGGACAGGAGACCCTACGAGCAGTACTTC. Translated: CASSRDRRPYEQYF.

This clonotype has a handful of counts. The rearrangement links TRBV5-1 to TRBJ2-1, with TRBD1 identical over 9 bases. V gave up 0 bases and J gave up 3 bases; unmatched junction bases: 7. This CDR3 contains 17 residues. Germline values: CDR1 SGHRS, CDR2 YFSETQ. This CDR3 reads CASSLATSGQGYNEQFF. The CDR3 nucleotides read TGCGCCAGCAGCTTGGCAACTTCGGGACAGGGCTACAATGAGCAGTTCTTC.

This clonotype was counted a few times. This chain uses TRBV3-1 with TRBJ2-3, with TRBD2 matching 10 bases. This CDR3 contains 18 residues. Germline-derived CDR1 and CDR2 are LGHDT and YNNKEL (reference sequence). J was trimmed by 0 bases and V by 1 base; bases with no gene match: 7. The CDR3 DNA sequence: TGTGCCAGCAGCCAAGGGCTAGCGGGGGCCTCTAGCACAGATACGCAGTATTTT. Its protein product is CASSQGLAGASSTDTQYF.

This clonotype came up a few times. The rearrangement links TRBV6-1 to TRBJ1-4; D remains unclear. Germline CDR1 is MNHNS and CDR2 is SASEGT. This CDR3 is 13 amino acids long. V was trimmed by 0 bases and J by 7 bases, leaving 6 bases between them. The CDR3 sequence is CASSEALPEKLFF. The CDR3 coding sequence is TGTGCCAGCAGTGAAGCGCTTCCTGAAAAACTGTTTTTT.

The chain recombines TRBV5-5 with TRBJ1-2; 8 bases are a match to TRBD1. With 4 bases clipped from V and 3 bases from J, the junction kept 5 bases outside the gene matches. This CDR3 has 14 residues. CDR1 and CDR2 (germline): SGHKS, YYEKEE (reference sequence). CDR3 protein: CASSAGQADYGYTF. The CDR3 DNA sequence: TGTGCCAGCAGCGCGGGACAGGCCGACTATGGCTACACCTTC.

This clonotype has only a few counts. The chain recombines TRBV30 with TRBJ2-1; D may be TRBD2 (6 bases). Trimming cost V 0 bases and J 9 bases, with 15 bases left between them. This CDR3 comprises 14 residues. Germline loops: CDR1 GTSNPN, CDR2 SVGIG (reference sequence). This CDR3 is CAWSVGLTWREQFF. For the CDR3, the DNA is TGTGCCTGGAGTGTGGGACTTACTTGGCGTGAGCAGTTCTTC.

The rearrangement uses TRBV18 and TRBJ2-4; 8 nucleotides align to TRBD1. The V gene end was trimmed by 0 bases and the J gene end by 0 bases; junction bases not matched to a gene: 7. The germline gives CDR1 KGHSH, CDR2 LQKENI. The CDR3 contains 18 residues. The CDR3 reads CASSPPGGQGLAKNIQYF. The CDR3 DNA follows: TGTGCCAGCTCACCACCAGGAGGACAGGGATTAGCCAAAAACATTCAGTACTTC. Looking up the rest from reference TRBV18 and TRBJ2-4 gives the full variable domain: NAGVMQNPRHLVRRRGQEARLRCSPMKGHSHVYWYRQLPEEGLKFMVYLQKENIIDESGMPKERFSAEFPKEGPSILRIQQVVRGDSAAYFCASSPPGGQGLAKNIQYFGAGTRLSVL.

The chain uses TRBV11-2 and TRBJ2-3; 8 bases map to TRBD1. The junction had 6 bases not matched to a gene; V was cut back by 5 bases and J by 2 bases. From germline, CDR1 is SGHAT and CDR2 FQNNGV. This CDR3 spans 15 amino acids. Here the CDR3 reads CASSPGQGLTDTQYF. CDR3 DNA: TGTGCCAGCAGCCCTGGACAGGGACTCACAGATACGCAGTATTTT. The entire variable domain, with the rest obtained from reference TRBV11-2 and TRBJ2-3, is as follows: EAGVAQSPRYKIIEKRQSVAFWCNPISGHATLYWYQQILGQGPKLLIQFQNNGVVDDSQLPKDRFSAERLKGVDSTLKIQPAKLEDSAVYLCASSPGQGLTDTQYFGPGTRLTVL.

The chain carries TRBV6-5 and TRBJ2-7, with D perhaps TRBD2 (6 bases). The germline CDR1 and CDR2 sequences are MNHEY and SVGAGI. This CDR3 region has 16 residues. Deletions cut 0 bases from V and 4 bases from J, with 16 bases between. The CDR3 DNA is TGTGCCAGCAGTTACTCGATCCCCGGGGGATTTTACGAGCAGTACTTC. Translation: CASSYSIPGGFYEQYF.

The rearrangement uses TRBV23-1 and TRBJ2-7, with a tentative D call TRBD1 (6 bases). TRBV23-1 is annotated as an ORF whose role is uncertain. The CDR3 spans 13 residues. V lost 0 bases, J lost 3 bases, and 6 bases lay in between. The CDR3 loop reads CASSQSTGYEQYV. CDR3 DNA sequence: TGCGCCAGCAGTCAATCGACAGGCTACGAGCAGTACGTC.

The rearrangement joins TRBV11-2 to TRBJ2-2; tentatively, D is TRBD2 (6 bases). V gave up 4 bases and J gave up 4 bases, with 22 bases separating them. This CDR3 is built from 18 residues. The germline CDR1 and CDR2 sequences are SGHAT and FQNNGV. The DNA for the CDR3 is TGTGCCAGCAGCTCCTTTCTACTAGCTTGGACGGGCACCGGGGAGCTGTTTTTT. The encoded protein is CASSSFLLAWTGTGELFF.

The V call is TRBV5-1, the J call TRBJ2-5; D is possibly TRBD1 (6 bases). CDR1 is SGHRS, CDR2 YFSETQ, per germline. The CDR3 contains 15 residues. Deletions cut 4 bases from V and 5 bases from J, with 18 bases between. As DNA, the CDR3 is TGCGCCAGCAGCAGGACCAGGGGAGCGAGGGAGACCCAGTACTTC. This codes for CASSRTRGARETQYF.

The chain has TRBV11-2 and TRBJ2-5; 8 positions agree with TRBD1. The length of the CDR3 is 15 residues. The V segment lost 5 bases and the J segment 5 bases; nucleotides outside the gene matches: 10. The V gene's germline CDR1 is SGHAT and CDR2 FQNNGV. CDR3 in amino acids: CASSTLRGRAETQYF. The CDR3, as DNA: TGTGCCAGCAGCACCCTCAGGGGGCGCGCGGAGACCCAGTACTTC.

This clonotype was observed a few times. V and J are TRBV19 and TRBJ1-1, with unresolved D. The V and J ends lost 5 bases and 6 bases respectively, with 13 bases between them. The CDR3 totals 13 residues. Germline V gene sequence: CDR1 LNHDA, CDR2 SQIVND (reference sequence). The CDR3 DNA is TGTGCCAGTAGTGCAGCCATCTTCGCTGAAGCTTTCTTT. Translated, it gives CASSAAIFAEAFF.

This sequence joins TRBV28 and TRBJ1-5, with 11 bases fitting TRBD1. Losses at the gene ends were 3 bases for V and 6 bases for J; bases not matched to a gene: 7. CDR1 MDHEN and CDR2 SYDVKM come from the germline V gene. The CDR3 spans 16 residues. The CDR3 coding sequence is TGTGCCAGCAGTTTCCTGGGACAGGGGGAAAGTCAGCCCCAGCATTTT. Its translation is CASSFLGQGESQPQHF.

This clonotype was counted many times. V and J are TRBV5-4 and TRBJ2-1, with 10 bases lining up with TRBD2. The CDR3 loop spans 14 amino acids. Trimming cost V 1 base and J 6 bases; bases outside gene matches: 1. Per germline, CDR1 SGHNT and CDR2 YYREEE (reference sequence). The CDR3 DNA reads TGTGCCAGCAGCTTGTTAGCGGGGGGCAATGAGCAGTTCTTC. It encodes CASSLLAGGNEQFF.

The rearrangement links TRBV6-5 to TRBJ1-1; 7 bases fit TRBD1. CDR1 and CDR2 from the germline V gene are MNHEY and SVGAGI. Losses at the gene ends were 2 bases for V and 4 bases for J; bases not matched to a gene: 7. The CDR3 is made up of 15 amino acids. CDR3 DNA: TGTGCCAGCAGTTACGGCGGGACAGCTAGCACTGAAGCTTTCTTT. It translates to CASSYGGTASTEAFF.

The chain combines TRBV5-6 with TRBJ2-6, with D uncertain. The CDR3 length is 17 residues. V was clipped by 1 base and J by 0 bases, with 11 bases between them. CDR1 and CDR2 from the germline V gene are SGHDT and YYEEEE. This CDR3 is CASSLYNRYSGANVLTF. For the CDR3, the DNA is TGTGCCAGCAGCTTGTACAACAGATACTCTGGGGCCAACGTCCTGACTTTC.